Here is one T cell receptor beta chain with its context. The sample comes from a study of blood T cell repertoires in COVID-19. Study background: Both acute and convalescent COVID-19 samples were obtained from the United States, Italy and Spain. Sources were T cells, B-cell-depleted T cells, or PBMCs; the material itself was cDNA or gDNA.

Original handling: Amplification from reference gene primers served as the basis for estimated nucleated cell counts. This table comes from immunoSEQ multiplex PCR, and its TCRdb copy is limited to in-frame clones, with some not included. For V, J and clone size, that table is used; D and trimming come from the DNA. The sample has some 150,000 clones, roughly four fifths seen once. Those enrolled in Seattle joined during active infection and were followed longitudinally afterward. The germline V gene has CDR1 KGHSH and CDR2 LQKENI. Germline trimming cut 3 bases from V and 14 bases from J; bases unmatched to any gene: 10. CDR3 length: 13 residues.

The V call is TRBV18, the J call TRBJ2-1, with 7 bases matching TRBD1. This TCR derives from an older woman with COVID-19, enrolled during active disease. Sequencing was performed on peripheral blood. The CDR3 region is CASSPLPTGNKFF. The CDR3 DNA is TGTGCCAGCTCACCCCTTCCGACAGGGAACAAGTTCTTC. Full variable domain (missing parts from reference TRBV18 and TRBJ2-1): NAGVMQNPRHLVRRRGQEARLRCSPMKGHSHVYWYRQLPEEGLKFMVYLQKENIIDESGMPKERFSAEFPKEGPSILRIQQVVRGDSAAYFCASSPLPTGNKFFGPGTRLTVL.